This TCR beta chain stems from a study of beta chain features in type 1 diabetes. As every portion of the isolated RNA was reverse transcribed, the sequencing read expressed TCRB transcripts. Sequencing was performed with immunoSEQ multiplex PCR; in TCRdb, only in-frame clones are kept and a portion is missing. In the table there are about 340,000 clones, roughly 13% of which are singletons. One heparinised blood draw, averaging around 0.12 L, came from each donor. Sorting based on CD45RO/CCR7/CD25/CD127/CD95/CD27 separated CD4+ naive, central memory, regulatory and stem cell-like memory cells. Comment on this clone: The target antigen is unknown.

Broader study findings: Type 1 diabetes patients showed a moderate but significant shortening of TCRB CDR3s in all four CD4+ subsets. Within patients, naive, central memory and Treg TCRB repertoires seemed more similar than within healthy donors. Patients with type 1 diabetes showed fewer VDJ junction insertions and more deletions.

V lost 2 bases to trimming and J lost 1 base; unmatched junction nucleotides: 5. The CDR3 consists of 15 residues. CDR1 is SGHTS and CDR2 is YDEGEE in the germline V gene. This chain uses TRBV5-8 with TRBJ2-5; 7 bases align to TRBD1. The sequenced material came from naive CD4+ T cells from blood. The receptor was isolated from a woman younger than 35 with type 1 diabetes. CDR3 loop: CASSFSGGRQETQYF. DNA of the CDR3: TGTGCCAGCAGCTTCTCAGGGGGTCGCCAAGAGACCCAGTACTTC.